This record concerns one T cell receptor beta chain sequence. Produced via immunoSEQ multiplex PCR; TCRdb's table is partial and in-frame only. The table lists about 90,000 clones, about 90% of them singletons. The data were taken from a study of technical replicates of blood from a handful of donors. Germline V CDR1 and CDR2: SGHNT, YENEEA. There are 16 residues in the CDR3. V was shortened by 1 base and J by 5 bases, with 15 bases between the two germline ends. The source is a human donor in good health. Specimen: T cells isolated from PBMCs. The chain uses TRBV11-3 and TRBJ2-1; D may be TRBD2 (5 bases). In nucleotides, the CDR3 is TGTGCCAGCAGCTTAGGGGCCGGCGGGCCCCACAATGAGCAGTTCTTC. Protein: CASSLGAGGPHNEQFF.